This TCR beta chain derives from a study of CD8+ T cells in alopecia areata. The overall study: Severity in treated patients was scored by percentage of scalp area affected. Findings of the study overall: Under tofacitinib, numerous expanded lesional clonotypes remained detectable in scalp and blood. As there was one nonresponder, how baseline CD8+ expansion relates to response remains uncertain.

For this clone: Its antigen is unidentified.

Germline V CDR1 and CDR2: GTSNPN, SVGIG (reference sequence). Trimming left V 4 bases short and J 4 bases short, with 14 bases between. The CDR3 length is 14 residues. Treatment reported: oral pan-JAK inhibitor, 5-10 mg twice daily. The authors extracted RNA and reverse transcribed it into cDNA as the sequencing template. Measured with immunoSEQ multiplex PCR; TCRdb has only the in-frame clones, and not every one. The top ten clones hold 4.5% to 6% of a sample with 200,000 or so clones, nearly 60% of them seen once. Sequences were derived from CD4+ T cells sorted from blood, sampled at week 24, from a patient treated with tofacitinib. The receptor was derived from a human donor with alopecia areata. The chain is built from TRBV30 and TRBJ1-3, with D perhaps matching TRBD1 (5 bases). CDR3 in DNA: TGTGCCTGGACCCCGGGACTTGGCGGAAACACCATATATTTT. Its protein is CAWTPGLGGNTIYF.